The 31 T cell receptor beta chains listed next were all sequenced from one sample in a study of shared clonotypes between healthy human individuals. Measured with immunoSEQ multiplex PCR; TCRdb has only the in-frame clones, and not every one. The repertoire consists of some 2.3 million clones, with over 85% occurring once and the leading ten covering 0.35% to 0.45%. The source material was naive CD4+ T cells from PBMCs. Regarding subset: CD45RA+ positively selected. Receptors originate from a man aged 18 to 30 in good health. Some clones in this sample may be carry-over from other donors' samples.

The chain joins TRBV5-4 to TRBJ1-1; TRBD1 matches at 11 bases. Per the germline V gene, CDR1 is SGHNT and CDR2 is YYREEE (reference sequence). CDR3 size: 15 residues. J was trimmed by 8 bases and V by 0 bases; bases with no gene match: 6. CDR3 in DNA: TGTGCCAGCAGCTTGGCCGGGACAGGGGGAAAAGAAGCTTTCTTT. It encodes CASSLAGTGGKEAFF.

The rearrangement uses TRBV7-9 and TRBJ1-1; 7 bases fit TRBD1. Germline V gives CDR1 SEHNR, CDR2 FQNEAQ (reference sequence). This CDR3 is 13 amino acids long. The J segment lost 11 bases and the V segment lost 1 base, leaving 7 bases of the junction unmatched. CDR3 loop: CASSLEGASPAFF. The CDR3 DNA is TGTGCCAGCAGCTTAGAGGGGGCTTCGCCCGCTTTCTTT.

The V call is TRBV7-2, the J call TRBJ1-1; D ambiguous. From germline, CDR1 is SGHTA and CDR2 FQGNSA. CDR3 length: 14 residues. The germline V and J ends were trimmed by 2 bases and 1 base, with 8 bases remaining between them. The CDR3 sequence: CASSLPIRNTEAFF. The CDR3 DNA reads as TGTGCCAGCAGCTTACCTATACGGAACACTGAAGCTTTCTTT.

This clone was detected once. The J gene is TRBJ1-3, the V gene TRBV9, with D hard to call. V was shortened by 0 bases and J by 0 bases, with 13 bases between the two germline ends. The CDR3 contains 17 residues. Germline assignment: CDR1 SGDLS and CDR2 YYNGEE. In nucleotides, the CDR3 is TGTGCCAGCAGCGTAGAAGGCAGTGCCAGCTCTGGAAACACCATATATTTT. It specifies CASSVEGSASSGNTIYF.

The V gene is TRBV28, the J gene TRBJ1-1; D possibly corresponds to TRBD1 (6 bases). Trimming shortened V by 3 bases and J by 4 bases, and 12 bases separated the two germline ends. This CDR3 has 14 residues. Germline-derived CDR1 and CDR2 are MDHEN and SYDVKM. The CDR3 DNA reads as TGTGCCAGCAGTTTGAAACAGGGATCCACTGAAGCTTTCTTT. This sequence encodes CASSLKQGSTEAFF. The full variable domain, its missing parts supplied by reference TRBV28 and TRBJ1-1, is DVKVTQSSRYLVKRTGEKVFLECVQDMDHENMFWYRQDPGLGLRLIYFSYDVKMKEKGDIPEGYSVSREKKERFSLILESASTNQTSMYLCASSLKQGSTEAFFGQGTRLTVV.

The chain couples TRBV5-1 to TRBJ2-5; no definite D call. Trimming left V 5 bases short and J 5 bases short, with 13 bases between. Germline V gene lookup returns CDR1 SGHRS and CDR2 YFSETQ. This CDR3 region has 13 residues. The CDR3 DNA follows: TGCGCCAGCAGGCCTTTTACGATGGAGACCCAGTACTTC. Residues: CASRPFTMETQYF.

CDR3 sequence: CASSPSGSTYEQYF. In nucleotides, the CDR3 is TGTGCCAGCAGCCCGAGCGGGAGCACCTACGAGCAGTACTTC. The gene calls are TRBV7-2 and TRBJ2-7; 8 bases map to TRBD2. CDR1 and CDR2 (germline): SGHTA, FQGNSA. J lost 2 bases, V lost 5 bases, and 5 bases had no gene match. The length of the CDR3 is 14 residues.

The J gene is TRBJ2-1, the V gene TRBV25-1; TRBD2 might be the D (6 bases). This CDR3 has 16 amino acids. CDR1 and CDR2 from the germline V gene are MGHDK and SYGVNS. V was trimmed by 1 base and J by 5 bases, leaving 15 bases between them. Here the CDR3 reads CASSEWAGGVNNEQFF. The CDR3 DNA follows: TGTGCCAGCAGTGAATGGGCCGGGGGAGTGAACAATGAGCAGTTCTTC.

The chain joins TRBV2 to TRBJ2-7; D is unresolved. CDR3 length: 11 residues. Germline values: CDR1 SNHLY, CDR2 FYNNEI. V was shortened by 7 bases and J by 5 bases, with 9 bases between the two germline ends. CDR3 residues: CASMRFNEQYF. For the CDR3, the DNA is TGTGCCAGCATGAGGTTCAACGAGCAGTACTTC.

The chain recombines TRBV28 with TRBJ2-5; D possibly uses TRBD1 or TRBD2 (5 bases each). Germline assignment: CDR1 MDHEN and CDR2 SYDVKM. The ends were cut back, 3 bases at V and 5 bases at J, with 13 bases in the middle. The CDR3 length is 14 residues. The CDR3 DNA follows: TGTGCCAGCAGTTTTGGGGGAGACGTGGAGACCCAGTACTTC. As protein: CASSFGGDVETQYF.

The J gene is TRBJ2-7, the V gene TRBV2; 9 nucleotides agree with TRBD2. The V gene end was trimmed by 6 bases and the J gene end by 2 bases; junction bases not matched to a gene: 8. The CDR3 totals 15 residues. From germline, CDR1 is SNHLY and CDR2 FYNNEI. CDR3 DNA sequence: TGTGCCAGCAGGGTTAGGGCTAGCGGGACCTACGAGCAGTACTTC. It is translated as CASRVRASGTYEQYF. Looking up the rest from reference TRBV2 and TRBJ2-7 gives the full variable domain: EPEVTQTPSHQVTQMGQEVILRCVPISNHLYFYWYRQILGQKVEFLVSFYNNEISEKSEIFDDQFSVERPDGSNFTLKIRSTKLEDSAMYFCASRVRASGTYEQYFGPGTRLTVT.

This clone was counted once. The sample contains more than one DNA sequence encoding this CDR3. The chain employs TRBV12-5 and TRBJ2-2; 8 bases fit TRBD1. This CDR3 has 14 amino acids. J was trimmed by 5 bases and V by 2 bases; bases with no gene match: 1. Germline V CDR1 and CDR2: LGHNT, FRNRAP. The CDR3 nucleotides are TGTGCTAGTGGTTTGACAGGGGGAACCGGGGAGCTGTTTTTT. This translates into CASGLTGGTGELFF.

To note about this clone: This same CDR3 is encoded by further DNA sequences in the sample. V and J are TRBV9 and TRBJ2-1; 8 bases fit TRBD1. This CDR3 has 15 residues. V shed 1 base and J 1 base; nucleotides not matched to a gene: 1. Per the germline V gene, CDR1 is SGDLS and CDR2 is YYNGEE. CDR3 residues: CASSVTGGSYNEQFF. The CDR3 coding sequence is TGTGCCAGCAGCGTAACAGGGGGGTCCTACAATGAGCAGTTCTTC.

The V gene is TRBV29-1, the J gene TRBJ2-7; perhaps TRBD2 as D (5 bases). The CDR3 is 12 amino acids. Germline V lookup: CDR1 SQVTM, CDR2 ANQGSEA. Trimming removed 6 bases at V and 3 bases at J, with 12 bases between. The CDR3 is CSVSLGDYEQYF. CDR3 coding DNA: TGCAGCGTATCTCTCGGGGACTACGAGCAGTACTTC.

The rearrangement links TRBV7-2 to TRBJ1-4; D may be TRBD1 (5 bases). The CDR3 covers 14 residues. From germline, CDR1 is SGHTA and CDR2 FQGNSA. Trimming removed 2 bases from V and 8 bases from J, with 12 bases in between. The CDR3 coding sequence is TGTGCCAGCAGCTTATTCCAGGGTGGGGAAAAACTGTTTTTT. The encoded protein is CASSLFQGGEKLFF.

The CDR3 reads CATSRATLFYEQYF. The CDR3 coding sequence is TGTGCCACCAGCAGAGCGACACTGTTCTACGAGCAGTACTTC. The chain links TRBV15 to TRBJ2-7; no clear D gene. Per germline, CDR1 LNHNV and CDR2 YYDKDF (reference sequence). V dropped 1 base and J dropped 3 bases, with 10 bases sitting between them. CDR3 length equals 14 residues.

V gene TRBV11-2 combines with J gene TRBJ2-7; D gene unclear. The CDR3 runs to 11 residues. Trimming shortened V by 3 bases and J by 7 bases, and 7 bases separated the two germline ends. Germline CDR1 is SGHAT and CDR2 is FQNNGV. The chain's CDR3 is CASSFLSEQYF. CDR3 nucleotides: TGTGCCAGCAGCTTCCTCTCGGAGCAGTACTTC. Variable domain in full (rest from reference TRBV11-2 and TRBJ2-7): EAGVAQSPRYKIIEKRQSVAFWCNPISGHATLYWYQQILGQGPKLLIQFQNNGVVDDSQLPKDRFSAERLKGVDSTLKIQPAKLEDSAVYLCASSFLSEQYFGPGTRLTVT.

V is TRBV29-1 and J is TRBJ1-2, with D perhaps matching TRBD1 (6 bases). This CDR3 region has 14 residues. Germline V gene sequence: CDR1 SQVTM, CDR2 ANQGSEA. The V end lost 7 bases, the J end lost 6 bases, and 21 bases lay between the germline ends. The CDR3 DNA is TGCAGCGCCGGTGTTGGGGGCGCTTTGGATGGCTACACCTTC. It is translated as CSAGVGGALDGYTF.

The CDR3 bases are TGTGCCAGCAGCTTCCCGTTAGGACAGGGTCAAGGCAATGAGCAGTTCTTC. Its protein product is CASSFPLGQGQGNEQFF. This chain links TRBV7-9 with TRBJ2-1, with 8 bases that match TRBD1. CDR1 and CDR2 from the germline V gene are SEHNR and FQNEAQ (reference sequence). The CDR3 runs 17 residues. V lost 3 bases, J lost 6 bases, and 13 bases stayed unmatched.

CDR3 sequence (DNA): TGTGCCAGCAGCGACCGGCCTGATGGGACCCAGTACTTC. It encodes CASSDRPDGTQYF. The V call is TRBV9, the J call TRBJ2-5; D is ambiguous. Trimming removed 3 bases at V and 7 bases at J, with 13 bases between. This CDR3 contains 13 residues. Germline values: CDR1 SGDLS, CDR2 YYNGEE. Full variable domain (rest looked up from reference TRBV9 and TRBJ2-5): DSGVTQTPKHLITATGQRVTLRCSPRSGDLSVYWYQQSLDQGLQFLIQYYNGEERAKGNILERFSAQQFPDLHSELNLSSLELGDSALYFCASSDRPDGTQYFGPGTRLLVL.

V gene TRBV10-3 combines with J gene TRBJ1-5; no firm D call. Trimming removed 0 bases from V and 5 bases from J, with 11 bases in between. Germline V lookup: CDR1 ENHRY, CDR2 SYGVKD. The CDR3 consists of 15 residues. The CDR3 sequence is CAISESEGWDQPQHF. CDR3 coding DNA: TGTGCCATCAGTGAGTCCGAGGGTTGGGATCAGCCCCAGCATTTT.

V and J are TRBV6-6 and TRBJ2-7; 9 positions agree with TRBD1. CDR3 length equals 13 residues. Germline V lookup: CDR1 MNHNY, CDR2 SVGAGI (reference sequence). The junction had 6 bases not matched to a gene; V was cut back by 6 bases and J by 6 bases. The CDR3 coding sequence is TGTGCCAGCAGCCCGGGACAGGGCTCCGAGCAGTACTTC. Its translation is CASSPGQGSEQYF.

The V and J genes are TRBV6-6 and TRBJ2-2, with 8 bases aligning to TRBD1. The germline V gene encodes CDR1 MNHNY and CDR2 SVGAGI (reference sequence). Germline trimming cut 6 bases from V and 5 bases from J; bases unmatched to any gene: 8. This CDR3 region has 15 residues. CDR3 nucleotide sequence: TGTGCCAGCAGGCCCCACAGGGGGGAAACCGGGGAGCTGTTTTTT. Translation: CASRPHRGETGELFF.

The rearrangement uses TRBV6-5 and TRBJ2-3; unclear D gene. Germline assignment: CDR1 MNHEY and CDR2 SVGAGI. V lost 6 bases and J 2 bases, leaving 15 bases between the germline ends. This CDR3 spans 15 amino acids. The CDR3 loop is CASRPSRPFTDTQYF. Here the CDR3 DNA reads TGTGCCAGCAGACCAAGCCGACCTTTCACAGATACGCAGTATTTT.

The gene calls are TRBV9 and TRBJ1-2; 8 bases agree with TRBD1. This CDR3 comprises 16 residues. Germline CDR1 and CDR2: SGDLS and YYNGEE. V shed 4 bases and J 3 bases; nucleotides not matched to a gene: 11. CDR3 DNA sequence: TGTGCCAGCAGCTCCCGTAGTCAGGACAGGGACTATGGCTACACCTTC. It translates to CASSSRSQDRDYGYTF.

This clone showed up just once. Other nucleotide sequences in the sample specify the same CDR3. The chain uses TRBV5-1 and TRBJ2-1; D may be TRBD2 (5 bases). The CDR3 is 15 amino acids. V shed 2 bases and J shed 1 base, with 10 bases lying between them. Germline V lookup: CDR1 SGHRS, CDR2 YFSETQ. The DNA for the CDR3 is TGCGCCAGCAGCTTAGGAGGAATTTCCTACAATGAGCAGTTCTTC. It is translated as CASSLGGISYNEQFF. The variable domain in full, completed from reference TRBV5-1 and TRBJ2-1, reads KAGVTQTPRYLIKTRGQQVTLSCSPISGHRSVSWYQQTPGQGLQFLFEYFSETQRNKGNFPGRFSGRQFSNSRSEMNVSTLELGDSALYLCASSLGGISYNEQFFGPGTRLTVL.

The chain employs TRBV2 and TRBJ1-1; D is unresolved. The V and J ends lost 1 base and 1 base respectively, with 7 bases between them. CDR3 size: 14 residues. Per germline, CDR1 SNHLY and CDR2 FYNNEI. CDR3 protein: CASSEGVENTEAFF. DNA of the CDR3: TGTGCCAGCAGTGAAGGGGTGGAGAACACTGAAGCTTTCTTT.

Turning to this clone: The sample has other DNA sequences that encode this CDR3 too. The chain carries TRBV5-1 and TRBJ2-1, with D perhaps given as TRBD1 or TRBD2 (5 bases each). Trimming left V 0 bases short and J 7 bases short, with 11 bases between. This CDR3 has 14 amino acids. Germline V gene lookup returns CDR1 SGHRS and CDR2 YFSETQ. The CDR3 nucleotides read TGCGCCAGCAGCTTGGCCTATGGGGGTAATGAGCAGTTCTTC. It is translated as CASSLAYGGNEQFF.

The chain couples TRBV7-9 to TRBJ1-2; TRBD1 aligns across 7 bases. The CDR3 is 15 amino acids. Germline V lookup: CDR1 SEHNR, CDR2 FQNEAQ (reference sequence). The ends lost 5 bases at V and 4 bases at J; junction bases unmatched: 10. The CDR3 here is CASSDRTGMGYGYTF. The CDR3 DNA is TGTGCCAGCAGCGATCGGACAGGAATGGGCTATGGCTACACCTTC.

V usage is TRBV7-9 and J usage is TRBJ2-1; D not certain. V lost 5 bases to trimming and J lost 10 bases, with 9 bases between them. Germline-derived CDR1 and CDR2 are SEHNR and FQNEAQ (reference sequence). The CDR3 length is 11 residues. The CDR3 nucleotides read TGTGCCAGCAGCCCCATCCGGGAGCAGTTCTTC. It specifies CASSPIREQFF.

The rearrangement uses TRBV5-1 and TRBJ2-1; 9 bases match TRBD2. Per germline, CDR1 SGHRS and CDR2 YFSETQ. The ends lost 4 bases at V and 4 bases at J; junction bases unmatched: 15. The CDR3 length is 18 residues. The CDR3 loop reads CASSIGGSIAGVYNEQFF. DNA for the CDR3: TGCGCCAGCAGCATCGGAGGCTCTATAGCGGGAGTGTACAATGAGCAGTTCTTC.